This T cell receptor beta chain was identified in a study of blood T cell repertoires in COVID-19. Background on the study: The cDNA or gDNA used as material had been derived from T cells, B-cell-depleted T cells, or PBMCs.

Clinical histories supplied by participants themselves formed the basis of cohort assignment. Within 2 weeks before study entry, exposed participants met a COVID-19 case. The CDR3 length is 14 residues. V was shortened by 1 base and J by 10 bases, with 14 bases between the two germline ends. Germline CDR1 and CDR2: SSHAT and FNYEAQ (reference sequence). TCRdb's table, derived via immunoSEQ multiplex PCR, lists solely in-frame clones and lacks some. The sample carries under 250,000 clones, 80% to 90% recorded once. The chain employs TRBV7-7 and TRBJ2-1, with a weak D call TRBD1 (5 bases). The sequence came from a woman aged 25 to 39 who had been exposed to COVID-19. Specimen: PBMCs or T cells enriched from blood (not recorded which). CDR3 residues: CASSLEVLAGEQFF. In DNA form, the CDR3 reads TGTGCCAGCAGCTTAGAGGTTTTAGCAGGGGAGCAGTTCTTC.